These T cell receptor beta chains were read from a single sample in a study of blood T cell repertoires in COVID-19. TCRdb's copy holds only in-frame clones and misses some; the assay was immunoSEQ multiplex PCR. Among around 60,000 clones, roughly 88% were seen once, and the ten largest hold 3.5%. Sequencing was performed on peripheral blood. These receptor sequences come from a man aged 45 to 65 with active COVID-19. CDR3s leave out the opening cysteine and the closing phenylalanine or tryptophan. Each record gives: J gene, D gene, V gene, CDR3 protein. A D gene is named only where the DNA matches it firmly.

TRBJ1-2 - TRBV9 ASSARDTSYGYT
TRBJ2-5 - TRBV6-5 ASTDRETQY
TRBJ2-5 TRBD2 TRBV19 ASSIGTSGVRY
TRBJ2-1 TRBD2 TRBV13 ASILAGGRDEQF
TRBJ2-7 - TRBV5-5 ASSLQQYEQY
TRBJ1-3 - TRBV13 ASSPLGGRGNTIY
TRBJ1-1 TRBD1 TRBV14 ASSPPTGGAF
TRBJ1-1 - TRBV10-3 AIRGKGGRRTEAF
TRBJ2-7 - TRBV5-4 ASSSSPLYEQY
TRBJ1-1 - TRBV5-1 ASSLGQGGGTEAF
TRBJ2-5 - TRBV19 ASMGGGGQETQY
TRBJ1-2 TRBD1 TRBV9 ASSAWTGGEGYT
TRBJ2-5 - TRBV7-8 ASSTRAQETQY
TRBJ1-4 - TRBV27 ASGGEKLF
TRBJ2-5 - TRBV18 ASSPPNEETQY
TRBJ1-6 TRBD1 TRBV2 ASSGTGNNSPLH
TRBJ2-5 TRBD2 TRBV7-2 ASSLVAGGLRETQY
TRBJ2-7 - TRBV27 ASSEQGVGEQY
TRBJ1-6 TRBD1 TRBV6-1 ASSEDRGRSPLH
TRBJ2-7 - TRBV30 AWSLPRGGRYEQY
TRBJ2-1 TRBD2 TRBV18 ASSRLAGNNEQF
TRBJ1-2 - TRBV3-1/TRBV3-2 ASRSREVRGYT
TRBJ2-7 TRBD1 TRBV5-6 ASSDSGTGFEQY
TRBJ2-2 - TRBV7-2 ASRPTGLNTGELF
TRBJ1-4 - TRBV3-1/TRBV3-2 ASSPRGGLNEKLF
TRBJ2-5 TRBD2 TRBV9 ASSPGASGGPQETQY
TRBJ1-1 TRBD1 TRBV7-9 ASSRQGGGTEAF
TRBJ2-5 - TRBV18 ASSPLSRHSQETQY
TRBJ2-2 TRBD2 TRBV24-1 ATAGTSGGGTGELF
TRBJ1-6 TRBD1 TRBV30 AWSLLGGRTPLH
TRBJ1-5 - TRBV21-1 ASSKLQASNQPQH
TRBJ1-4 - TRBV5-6 ASSLGQTNEKLF
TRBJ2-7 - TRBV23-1 ASDLAGHLSYEQY
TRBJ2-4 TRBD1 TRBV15 ATLSAGGLGGNIQY
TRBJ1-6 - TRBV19 ASSISGANYNSPLH
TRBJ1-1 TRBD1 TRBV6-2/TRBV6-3 ASSSQTGDEAF
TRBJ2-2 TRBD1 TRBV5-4 ASSLRTGNTGELF
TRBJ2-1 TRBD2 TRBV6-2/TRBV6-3 ASSYAGPRGEDPDNEQF
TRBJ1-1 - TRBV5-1 ASTNQGPEAF
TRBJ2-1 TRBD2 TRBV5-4 ASSFYLSGVSYNEQF
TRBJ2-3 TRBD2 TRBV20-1 SASGPGLAGQNTQY
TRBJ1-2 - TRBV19 ASSIWGDYGYT
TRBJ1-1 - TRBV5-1 ASSFQGGNTEAF
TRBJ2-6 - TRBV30 AWRGGALSGANVLT
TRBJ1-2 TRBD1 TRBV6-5 ASTLGPGQGGGYT
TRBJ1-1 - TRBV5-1 ASHPGGDGSTEAF
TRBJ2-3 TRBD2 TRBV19 ASSISGGSADTQY
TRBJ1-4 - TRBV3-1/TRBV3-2 ASSQAVREGKLF
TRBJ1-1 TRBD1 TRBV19 ARPSGTGFEAF
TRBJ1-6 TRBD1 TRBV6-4 ASSNTGGRSPLH
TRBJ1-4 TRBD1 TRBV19 ASRRTGKEKLF
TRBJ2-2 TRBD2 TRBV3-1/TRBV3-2 ASGLAGAHNTGELF
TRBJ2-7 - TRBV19 ASSTPDKQTSYEQY